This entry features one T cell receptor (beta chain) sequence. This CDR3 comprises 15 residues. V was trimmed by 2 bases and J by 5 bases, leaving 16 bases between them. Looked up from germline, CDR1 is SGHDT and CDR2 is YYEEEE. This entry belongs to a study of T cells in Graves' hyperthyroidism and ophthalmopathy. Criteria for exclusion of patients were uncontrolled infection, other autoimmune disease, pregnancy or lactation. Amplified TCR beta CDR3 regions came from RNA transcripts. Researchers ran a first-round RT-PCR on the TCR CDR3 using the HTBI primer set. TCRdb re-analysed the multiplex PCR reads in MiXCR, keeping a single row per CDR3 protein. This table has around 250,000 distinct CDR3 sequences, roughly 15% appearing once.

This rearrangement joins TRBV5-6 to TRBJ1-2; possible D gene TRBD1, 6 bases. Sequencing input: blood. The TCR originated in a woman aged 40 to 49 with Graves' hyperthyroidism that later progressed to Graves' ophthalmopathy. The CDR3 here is CASSFLQGGIYGYTF. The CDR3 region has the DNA TGTGCCAGCAGCTTCTTACAAGGGGGTATTTATGGCTACACCTTC.